The T cell receptor (beta chain) under discussion was sequenced for a study of regulatory T cells in long-lasting Graves disease. Building of the TCR beta libraries involved iRepertoire HTBI primers and Arm-PCR of CDR3 regions. TCRdb re-derived calls from the multiplex PCR reads in MiXCR, one entry per CDR3 protein. The data contain about 530,000 distinct CDR3 sequences, 15% to 20% of them seen just once; the ten biggest clones take up approximately 25%. On this clonotype: What it recognizes is unknown.

The CDR3 runs 15 residues. V lost 6 bases to trimming and J lost 0 bases, with 15 bases between them. From germline, CDR1 is MNHEY and CDR2 SVGEGT. Regarding time point: newly diagnosed GD, antithyroid drugs for less than 3 months. Scientists built the TCR library using RNA that was extracted from PBMCs. Study conclusions and caveats: Persistent cases favored TRBV28, TRBJ1-2 and TRBJ2-5. A greater number of public clonotypes (about 3,000) was shared by persistent patients than by new patients (about 990).

The same sample was also studied in work on T cells in Graves' hyperthyroidism and ophthalmopathy. This second study says: For Graves' hyperthyroidism to be stable, ophthalmopathy could not progress within 18 months. Initially, a first-round RT-PCR of the TCR CDR3 employed the HTBI primer set.

V gene TRBV6-2 or TRBV6-3 combines with J gene TRBJ2-7; D may be TRBD2 (5 bases). This clonotype was obtained from a woman aged 35 to 60 with Graves disease. Source: peripheral blood mononuclear cells (PBMCs), taken at new diagnosis, from a patient treated with antithyroid drugs. This CDR3 reads CASSRGGWGSYEQYF. CDR3 DNA sequence: TGTGCCAGCAGCCGAGGAGGTTGGGGCTCCTACGAGCAGTACTTC.